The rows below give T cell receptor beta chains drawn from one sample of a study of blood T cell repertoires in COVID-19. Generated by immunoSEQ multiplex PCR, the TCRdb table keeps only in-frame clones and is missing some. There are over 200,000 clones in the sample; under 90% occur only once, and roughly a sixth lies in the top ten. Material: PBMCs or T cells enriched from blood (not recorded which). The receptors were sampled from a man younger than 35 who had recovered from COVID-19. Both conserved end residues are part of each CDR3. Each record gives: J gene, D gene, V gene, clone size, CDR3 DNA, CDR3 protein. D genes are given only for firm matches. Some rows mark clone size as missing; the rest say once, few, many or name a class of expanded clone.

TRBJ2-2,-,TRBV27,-,TGTGCCAGCAGTTCTTACACCGGGGAGCTGTTTTTT,CASSSYTGELFF
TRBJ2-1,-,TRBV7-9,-,TGTGCCAGCAGCCGAACCTTAGCTTACAATGAGCAGTTCTTC,CASSRTLAYNEQFF
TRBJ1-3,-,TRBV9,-,TGTGCCAGCAGCGTTGACGGACTCTCTGGAAACACCATATATTTT,CASSVDGLSGNTIYF
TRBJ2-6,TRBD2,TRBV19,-,TGTGCCAGTAGTAAGGCTAGCGGCCGATCTGGGGCCAACGTCCTGACTTTC,CASSKASGRSGANVLTF
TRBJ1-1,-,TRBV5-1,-,TGCGCCAGCAGCTTTTTTGGGGAGGGCACTGAAGCTTTCTTT,CASSFFGEGTEAFF
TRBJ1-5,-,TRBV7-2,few,TGTGCCAGCAGCTTAGCGGGGCCCAATCAGCCCCAGCATTTT,CASSLAGPNQPQHF
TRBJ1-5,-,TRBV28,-,TGTGCCAGCAGTTTAGGGCAGGGGCTCAATCAGCCCCAGCATTTT,CASSLGQGLNQPQHF
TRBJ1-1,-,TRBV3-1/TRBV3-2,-,TGTGCCAGCAGCCAAGATCTTTCGTATGTGTTTTACACTGAAGCTTTCTTT,CASSQDLSYVFYTEAFF
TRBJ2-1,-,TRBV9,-,TGTGCCAGCAGCGTAGCTACAGGAGGGCACTCCTACAATGAGCAGTTCTTC,CASSVATGGHSYNEQFF
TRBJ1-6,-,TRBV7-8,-,TGTGCCAGCGCACTTAATTTGAATTCACCCCTCCACTTT,CASALNLNSPLHF
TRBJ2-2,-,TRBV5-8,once,TGTGCCAGCAGCTTGTACGGACAGATAAACACCGGGGAGCTGTTTTTT,CASSLYGQINTGELFF
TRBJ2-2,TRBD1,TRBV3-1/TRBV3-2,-,TGTGCCAGCGACGAAGGGGGCCTCGGGGAGCTGTTTTTT,CASDEGGLGELFF
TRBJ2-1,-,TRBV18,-,TGTGCCAGCTCACTGTTGGCCGGGGACAATGAGCAGTTCTTC,CASSLLAGDNEQFF
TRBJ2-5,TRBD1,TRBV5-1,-,TGCGCCAGCAAGCAGACAGGGGGCATTGACGAGACCCAGTACTTC,CASKQTGGIDETQYF
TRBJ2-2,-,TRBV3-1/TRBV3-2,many,TGTGCCAGCAGCCGGCAGGGCGGCACCGGGGAGCTGTTTTTT,CASSRQGGTGELFF
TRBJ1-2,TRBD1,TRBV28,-,TGTGCCAGCAGTCGGCAGGGGGCAGATGGCTACACCTTC,CASSRQGADGYTF
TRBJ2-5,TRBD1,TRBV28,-,TGTGCCAGCAGTTCAACCGGGACAGGGGTGGAGACCCAGTACTTC,CASSSTGTGVETQYF